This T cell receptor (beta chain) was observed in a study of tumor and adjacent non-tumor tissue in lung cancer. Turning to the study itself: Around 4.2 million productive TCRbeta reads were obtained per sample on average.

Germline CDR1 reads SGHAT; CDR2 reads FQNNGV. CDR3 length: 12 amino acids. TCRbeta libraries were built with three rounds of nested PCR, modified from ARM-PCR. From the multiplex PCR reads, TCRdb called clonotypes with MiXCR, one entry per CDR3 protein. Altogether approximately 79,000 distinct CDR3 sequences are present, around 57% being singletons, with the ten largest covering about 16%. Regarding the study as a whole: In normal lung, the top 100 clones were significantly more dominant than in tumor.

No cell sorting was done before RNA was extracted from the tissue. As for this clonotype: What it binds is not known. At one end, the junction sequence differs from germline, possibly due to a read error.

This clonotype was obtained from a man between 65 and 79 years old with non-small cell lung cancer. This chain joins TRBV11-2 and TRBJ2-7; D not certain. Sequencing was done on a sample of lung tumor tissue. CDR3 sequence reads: CVSSSTGYEQYF. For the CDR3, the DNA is TGTGTCAGCAGCTCCACTGGGTACGAGCAGTACTTC.